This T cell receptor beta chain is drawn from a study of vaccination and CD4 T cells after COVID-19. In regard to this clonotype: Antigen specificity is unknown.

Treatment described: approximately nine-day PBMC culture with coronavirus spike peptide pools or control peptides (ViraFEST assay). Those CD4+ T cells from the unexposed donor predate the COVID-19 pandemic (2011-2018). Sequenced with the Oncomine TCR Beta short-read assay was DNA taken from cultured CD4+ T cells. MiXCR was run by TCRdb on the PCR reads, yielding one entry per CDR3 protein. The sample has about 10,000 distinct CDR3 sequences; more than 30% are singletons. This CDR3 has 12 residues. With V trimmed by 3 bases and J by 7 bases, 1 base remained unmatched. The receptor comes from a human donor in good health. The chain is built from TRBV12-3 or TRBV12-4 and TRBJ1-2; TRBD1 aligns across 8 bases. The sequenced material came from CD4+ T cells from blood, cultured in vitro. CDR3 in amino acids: CASSLTGVGYTF. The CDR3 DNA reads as TGTGCCAGCAGTTTGACAGGGGTTGGCTACACCTTC.